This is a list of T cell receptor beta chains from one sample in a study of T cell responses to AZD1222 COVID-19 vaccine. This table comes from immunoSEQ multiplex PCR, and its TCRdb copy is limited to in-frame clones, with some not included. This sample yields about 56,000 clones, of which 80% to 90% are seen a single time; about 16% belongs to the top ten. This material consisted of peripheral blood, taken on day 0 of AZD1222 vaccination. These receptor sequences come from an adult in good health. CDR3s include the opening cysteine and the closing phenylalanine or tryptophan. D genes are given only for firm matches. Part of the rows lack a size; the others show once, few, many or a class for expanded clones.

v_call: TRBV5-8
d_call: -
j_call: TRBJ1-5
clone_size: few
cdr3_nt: TGTGCCAGCAGCTTGTCGGGGGGGGGCAATCAGCCCCAGCATTTT
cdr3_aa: CASSLSGGGNQPQHF

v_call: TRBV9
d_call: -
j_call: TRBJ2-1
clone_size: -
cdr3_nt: TGTGCCAGCAGCGTAGGATACAATGAGCAGTTCTTC
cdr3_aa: CASSVGYNEQFF

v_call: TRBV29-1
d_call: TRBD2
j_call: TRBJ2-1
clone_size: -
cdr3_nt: TGCAGCGTCACTGGACTAGCGGGGGGCTCCTACAATGAGCAGTTCTTC
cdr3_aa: CSVTGLAGGSYNEQFF

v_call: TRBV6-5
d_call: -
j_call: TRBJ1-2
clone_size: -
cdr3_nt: TGTGCCAGCACCCCGAGAGCGGGGGACTATGGCTACACCTTC
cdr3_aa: CASTPRAGDYGYTF

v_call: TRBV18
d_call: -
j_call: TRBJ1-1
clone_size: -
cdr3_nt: TGTGCCAGCTCACAGGGGGGTACTGAAGCTTTCTTT
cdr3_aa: CASSQGGTEAFF

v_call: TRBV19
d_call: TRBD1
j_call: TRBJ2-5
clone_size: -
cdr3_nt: TGTGCCAGTAGTTATGGGACAGGGGTGGGGGAGACCCAGTACTTC
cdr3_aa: CASSYGTGVGETQYF

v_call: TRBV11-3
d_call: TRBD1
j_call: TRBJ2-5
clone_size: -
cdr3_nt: TGTGCCAGCAGCATATCCACAGGGGGCCGATCAGAGACCCAGTACTTC
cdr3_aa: CASSISTGGRSETQYF

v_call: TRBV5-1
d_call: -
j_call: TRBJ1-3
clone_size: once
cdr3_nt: TGCGCCAGCAGCTCCGGGACGGAAGGAAACACCATATATTTT
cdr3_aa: CASSSGTEGNTIYF

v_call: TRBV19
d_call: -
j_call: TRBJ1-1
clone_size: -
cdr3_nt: TGTGCCAGTAGTACCCCGGGGCTGGGGAACACTGAAGCTTTCTTT
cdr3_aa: CASSTPGLGNTEAFF

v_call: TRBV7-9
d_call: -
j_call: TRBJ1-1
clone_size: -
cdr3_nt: TGTGCCAGCAGCCCTCTGGTGGGGGAGGGTGAAGCTTTCTTT
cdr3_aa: CASSPLVGEGEAFF

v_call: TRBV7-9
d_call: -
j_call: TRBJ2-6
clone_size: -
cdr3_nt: TGTGCCAGCAGTTCTAGACAGCGTCATTTCTCTGGGGCCAACGTCCTGACTTTC
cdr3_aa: CASSSRQRHFSGANVLTF

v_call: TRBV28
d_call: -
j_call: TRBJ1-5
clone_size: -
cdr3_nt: TGTGCCAGCAGTTTTTCTACTCTGCATCAGCCCCAGCATTTT
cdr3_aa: CASSFSTLHQPQHF

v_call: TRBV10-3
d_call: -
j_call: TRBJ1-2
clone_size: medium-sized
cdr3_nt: TGTGCCATCCCGATGGTTGCGAACTATGGCTACACCTTC
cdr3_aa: CAIPMVANYGYTF

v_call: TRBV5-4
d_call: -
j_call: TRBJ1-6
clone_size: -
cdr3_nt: TGTGCCAGCAGCTTGACGTTTAGTCCCAGGGTGAAGAATAATTCACCCCTCCACTTT
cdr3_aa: CASSLTFSPRVKNNSPLHF

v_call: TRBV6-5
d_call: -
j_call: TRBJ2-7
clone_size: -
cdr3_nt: TGTGCCGGACAACCAGGGGTACCCCCCTACGAGCAGTACTTC
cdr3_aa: CAGQPGVPPYEQYF

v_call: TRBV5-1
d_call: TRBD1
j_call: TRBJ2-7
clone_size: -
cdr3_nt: TGCGCCAGCAGCCCTTACAGGGGCCCCTACGAGCAGTACTTC
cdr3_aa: CASSPYRGPYEQYF

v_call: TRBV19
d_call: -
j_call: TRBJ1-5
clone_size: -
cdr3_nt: TGTGCCAGTAGTATAAGCAGGGGAGACAATCAGCCCCAGCATTTT
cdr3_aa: CASSISRGDNQPQHF

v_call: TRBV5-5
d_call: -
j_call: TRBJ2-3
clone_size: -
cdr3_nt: TGTGCCAGCAGCTCCCGACAGGCCCGCCGGAGGACAGATACGCAGTATTTT
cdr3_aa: CASSSRQARRRTDTQYF

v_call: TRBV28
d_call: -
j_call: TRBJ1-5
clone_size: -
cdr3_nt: TGTGCCAGCCGGGGGACGTTTAATCAGCCCCAGCATTTT
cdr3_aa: CASRGTFNQPQHF

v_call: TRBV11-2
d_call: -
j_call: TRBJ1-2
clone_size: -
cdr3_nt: TGTGCCAGCAGCGTGCAAGAAGATCCCTATGGCTACACCTTC
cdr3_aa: CASSVQEDPYGYTF

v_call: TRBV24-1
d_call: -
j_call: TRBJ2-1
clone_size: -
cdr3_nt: TGTGCCACCAGGGAGACCGGGGGACACAATGAGCAGTTCTTC
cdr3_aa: CATRETGGHNEQFF

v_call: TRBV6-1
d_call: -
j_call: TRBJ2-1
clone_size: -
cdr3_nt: TGTGCCAGCAGTGAAGGTATGGGGGATGAGCAGTTCTTC
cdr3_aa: CASSEGMGDEQFF

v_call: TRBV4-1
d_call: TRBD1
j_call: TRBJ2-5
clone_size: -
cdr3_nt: TGCGCCAGCAGCCAAGTTCTATCCCAGGGGGCGAGAGAGACCCAGTACTTC
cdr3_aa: CASSQVLSQGARETQYF

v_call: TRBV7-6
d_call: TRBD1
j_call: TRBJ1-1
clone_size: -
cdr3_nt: TGTGCCAGCAGCCCAGACCAGGGACAGGCCATCCCTGAAGCTTTCTTT
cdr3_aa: CASSPDQGQAIPEAFF

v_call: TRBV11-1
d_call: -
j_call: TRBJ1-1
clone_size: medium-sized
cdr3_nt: TGTGCCAGCAGCTTAGGTGCTGAAGCTTTCTTT
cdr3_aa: CASSLGAEAFF

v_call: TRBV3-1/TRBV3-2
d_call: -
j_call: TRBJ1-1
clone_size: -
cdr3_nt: TGTGCCAGCAGCCAAGGGGATCGGATTGAAGCTTTCTTT
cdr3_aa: CASSQGDRIEAFF

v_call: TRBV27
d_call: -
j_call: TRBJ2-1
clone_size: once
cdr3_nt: TGTGCCAGCAGTTCCGGGACACGGGAGCAGTTCTTC
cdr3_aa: CASSSGTREQFF

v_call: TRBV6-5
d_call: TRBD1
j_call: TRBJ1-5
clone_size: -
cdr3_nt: TGTGCCAGCAGCTACGACAGGGTTAATCAGCCCCAGCATTTT
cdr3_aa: CASSYDRVNQPQHF

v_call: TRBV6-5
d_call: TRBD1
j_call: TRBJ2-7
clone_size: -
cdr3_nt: TGTGCCAGCAACCCAGGGGGCCACTACGAGCAGTACTTC
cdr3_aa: CASNPGGHYEQYF

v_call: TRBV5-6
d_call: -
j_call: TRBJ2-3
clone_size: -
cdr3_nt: TGTGCCAGCAGCTTAAAGCGTAATCCGCAGTATTTT
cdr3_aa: CASSLKRNPQYF

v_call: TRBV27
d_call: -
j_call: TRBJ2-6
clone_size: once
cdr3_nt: TGTGCCAGCAGTTTTTACTCTGGGGCCAACGTCCTGACTTTC
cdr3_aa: CASSFYSGANVLTF

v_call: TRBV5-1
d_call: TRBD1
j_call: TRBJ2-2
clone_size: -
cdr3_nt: TGCGCCAGCAGCTTGAGACAGGGCGCCGGGGAGCTGTTTTTT
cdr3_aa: CASSLRQGAGELFF

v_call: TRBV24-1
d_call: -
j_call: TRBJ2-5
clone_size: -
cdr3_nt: TGTGCCACCAGTGCCGCTAGTGGGGGGGAGACCCAGTACTTC
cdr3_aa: CATSAASGGETQYF

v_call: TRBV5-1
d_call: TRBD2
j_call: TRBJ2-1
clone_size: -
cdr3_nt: TGCGCCAGCAGCTTATCCCTAGCGGGGGGGAACAATGAGCAGTTCTTC
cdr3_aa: CASSLSLAGGNNEQFF

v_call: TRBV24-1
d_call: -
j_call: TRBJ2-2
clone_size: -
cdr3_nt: TGTGCCACCAGTGATGCCGGGGGTTCGAACACCGGGGAGCTGTTTTTT
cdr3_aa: CATSDAGGSNTGELFF

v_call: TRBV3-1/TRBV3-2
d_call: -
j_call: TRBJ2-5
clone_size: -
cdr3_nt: TGTGCCAGCAGCCACGGTGGGTTTTCCCAGTACTTC
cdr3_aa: CASSHGGFSQYF